Listed below are T cell receptor beta chains from one sample, sequenced in a study of cytomegalovirus exposure and HLA in healthy donors. The protocol was immunoSEQ multiplex PCR, while the TCRdb copy is restricted to in-frame clones and leaves out a portion. The table includes roughly 100,000 clones, roughly three quarters detected once. The source material was PBMCs. These receptors originate from a man aged 25 to 40 in good health and CMV-seronegative. Both conserved end residues are part of each CDR3. Fields, in order: CDR3 protein, J gene, V gene.

cdr3_aa: CASSPQWGRDTEAFF
j_call: TRBJ1-1
v_call: TRBV18

cdr3_aa: CSVEVAMNTEAFF
j_call: TRBJ1-1
v_call: TRBV29-1

cdr3_aa: CASGKTGTRQETQYF
j_call: TRBJ2-5
v_call: TRBV5-8

cdr3_aa: CASSVASDRTNTEAFF
j_call: TRBJ1-1
v_call: TRBV9

cdr3_aa: CAISEQAGNTGELFF
j_call: TRBJ2-2
v_call: TRBV10-3

cdr3_aa: CAIREEGGAHNYGYTF
j_call: TRBJ1-2
v_call: TRBV10-3

cdr3_aa: CASRQGGDRVPEAFF
j_call: TRBJ1-1
v_call: TRBV28

cdr3_aa: CAWTPRTPGNQPQHF
j_call: TRBJ1-5
v_call: TRBV30

cdr3_aa: CASSSSSGTTGGYTF
j_call: TRBJ1-2
v_call: TRBV7-9

cdr3_aa: CASSLTRTGANVLTF
j_call: TRBJ2-6
v_call: TRBV5-1

cdr3_aa: CASSQERTGLTEAFF
j_call: TRBJ1-1
v_call: TRBV4-1

cdr3_aa: CASSLETGGNSPLHF
j_call: TRBJ1-6
v_call: TRBV5-4

cdr3_aa: CASSYTRANTGELFF
j_call: TRBJ2-2
v_call: TRBV6-5

cdr3_aa: CASPQESNQPQHF
j_call: TRBJ1-5
v_call: TRBV11-3

cdr3_aa: CASSQAGGYNEQFF
j_call: TRBJ2-1
v_call: TRBV4-2

cdr3_aa: CASSPGGPSGNTIYF
j_call: TRBJ1-3
v_call: TRBV6-5

cdr3_aa: CATRAFSGNTIYF
j_call: TRBJ1-3
v_call: TRBV6-5

cdr3_aa: CASSPTFPGYEQYF
j_call: TRBJ2-7
v_call: TRBV14

cdr3_aa: CASSLSGKADTQYF
j_call: TRBJ2-3
v_call: TRBV7-2

cdr3_aa: CASRQGWANVLTF
j_call: TRBJ2-6
v_call: TRBV28

cdr3_aa: CASSPQGLLRSGANVLTF
j_call: TRBJ2-6
v_call: TRBV7-2

cdr3_aa: CASSLGLTYNEQFF
j_call: TRBJ2-1
v_call: TRBV5-6

cdr3_aa: CAWSKRGFSGNTIYF
j_call: TRBJ1-3
v_call: TRBV30

cdr3_aa: CAWSVQGPPQQYF
j_call: TRBJ2-3
v_call: TRBV30

cdr3_aa: CASSLVVQPDTQYF
j_call: TRBJ2-3
v_call: TRBV5-1

cdr3_aa: CASSPRQGGMGEQYF
j_call: TRBJ2-7
v_call: TRBV7-7

cdr3_aa: CASRPDYSGNTIYF
j_call: TRBJ1-3
v_call: TRBV2

cdr3_aa: CASSEPRDRGPNEQFF
j_call: TRBJ2-1
v_call: TRBV7-8

cdr3_aa: CASSPPSTNTEAFF
j_call: TRBJ1-1
v_call: TRBV18

cdr3_aa: CASSHARGRREKLFF
j_call: TRBJ1-4
v_call: TRBV4-3

cdr3_aa: CASSREPTGKPYEQYF
j_call: TRBJ2-7
v_call: TRBV4-3

cdr3_aa: CAWTRDRVPSGNTIYF
j_call: TRBJ1-3
v_call: TRBV30

cdr3_aa: CASSKQYQETQYF
j_call: TRBJ2-5
v_call: TRBV21-1

cdr3_aa: CASSGDREQYYNEQFF
j_call: TRBJ2-1
v_call: TRBV6-1

cdr3_aa: CATRGIRGNEQFF
j_call: TRBJ2-1
v_call: TRBV15

cdr3_aa: CAWRRQEISGELFF
j_call: TRBJ2-2
v_call: TRBV30

cdr3_aa: CASSAGQILNTEAFF
j_call: TRBJ1-1
v_call: TRBV25-1

cdr3_aa: CASRDIRRSNQPQHF
j_call: TRBJ1-5
v_call: TRBV19

cdr3_aa: CASSPYESYEQYF
j_call: TRBJ2-7
v_call: TRBV27

cdr3_aa: CAWSGGGEKPQHF
j_call: TRBJ1-5
v_call: TRBV30

cdr3_aa: CASTLLTGGGYTF
j_call: TRBJ1-2
v_call: TRBV2

cdr3_aa: CASSLDGFQNEQFF
j_call: TRBJ2-1
v_call: TRBV7-9

cdr3_aa: CASSLTVETQYF
j_call: TRBJ2-5
v_call: TRBV5-1

cdr3_aa: CSVEAGGFWAGGYNEQFF
j_call: TRBJ2-1
v_call: TRBV29-1

cdr3_aa: CASSQERNFWDRDNQPQHF
j_call: TRBJ1-5
v_call: TRBV4-2

cdr3_aa: CASGPSGHQGGANTEAFF
j_call: TRBJ1-1
v_call: TRBV12-5

cdr3_aa: CAISEGGVQETQYF
j_call: TRBJ2-5
v_call: TRBV10-3

cdr3_aa: CASRQSIQPQHF
j_call: TRBJ1-5
v_call: TRBV28

cdr3_aa: CASGKSGTPETQYF
j_call: TRBJ2-5
v_call: TRBV19

cdr3_aa: CASRDRGKYHEQYF
j_call: TRBJ2-7
v_call: TRBV6-5

cdr3_aa: CASRPGGADEQYF
j_call: -
v_call: TRBV6-5

cdr3_aa: CASSIRRDSGNTIYF
j_call: TRBJ1-3
v_call: TRBV21-1

cdr3_aa: CASSLGQGEETQYF
j_call: TRBJ2-5
v_call: TRBV7-9